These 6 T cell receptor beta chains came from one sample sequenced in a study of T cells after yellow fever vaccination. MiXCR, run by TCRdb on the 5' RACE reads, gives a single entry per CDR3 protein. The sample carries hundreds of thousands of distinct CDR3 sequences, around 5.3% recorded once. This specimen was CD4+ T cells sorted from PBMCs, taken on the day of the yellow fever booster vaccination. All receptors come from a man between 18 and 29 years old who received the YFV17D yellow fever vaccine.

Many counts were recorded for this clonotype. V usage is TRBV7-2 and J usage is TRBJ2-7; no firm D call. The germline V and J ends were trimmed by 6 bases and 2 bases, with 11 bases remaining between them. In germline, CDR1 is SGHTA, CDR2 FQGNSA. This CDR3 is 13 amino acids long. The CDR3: CASRSSVAYEQYF. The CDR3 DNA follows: TGTGCCAGCAGGTCCAGTGTGGCCTACGAGCAGTACTTC.

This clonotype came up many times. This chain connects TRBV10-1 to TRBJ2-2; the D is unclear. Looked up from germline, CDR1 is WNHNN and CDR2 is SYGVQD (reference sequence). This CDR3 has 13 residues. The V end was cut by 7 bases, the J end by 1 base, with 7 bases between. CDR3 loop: CASKGENTGELFF. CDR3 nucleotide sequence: TGCGCCAGCAAGGGTGAGAACACCGGGGAGCTGTTTTTT.

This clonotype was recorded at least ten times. The CDR3 spells CASSLMPGLAYEQYF. CDR3 DNA sequence: TGTGCCAGCAGCTTAATGCCGGGACTAGCCTACGAGCAGTACTTC. The chain combines TRBV3-1 with TRBJ2-7; 8 bases fit TRBD2. Trimming at V came to 5 bases and at J to 2 bases, leaving 8 bases not matched to a gene. The germline V gene has CDR1 LGHDT and CDR2 YNNKEL (reference sequence). This CDR3 comprises 15 residues.

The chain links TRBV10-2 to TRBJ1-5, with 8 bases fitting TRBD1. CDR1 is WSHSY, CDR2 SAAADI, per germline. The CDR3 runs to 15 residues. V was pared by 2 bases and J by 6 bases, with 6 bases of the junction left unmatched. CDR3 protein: CASSEMTGVGQPQHF. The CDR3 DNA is TGCGCCAGCAGTGAGATGACAGGGGTAGGTCAGCCCCAGCATTTT.

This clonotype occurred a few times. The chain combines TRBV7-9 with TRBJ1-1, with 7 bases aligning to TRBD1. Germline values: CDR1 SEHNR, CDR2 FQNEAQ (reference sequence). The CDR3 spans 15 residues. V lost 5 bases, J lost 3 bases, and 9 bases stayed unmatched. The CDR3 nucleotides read TGTGCCAGCAGCCCACCGACAGGGTGGGACACTGAAGCTTTCTTT. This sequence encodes CASSPPTGWDTEAFF.

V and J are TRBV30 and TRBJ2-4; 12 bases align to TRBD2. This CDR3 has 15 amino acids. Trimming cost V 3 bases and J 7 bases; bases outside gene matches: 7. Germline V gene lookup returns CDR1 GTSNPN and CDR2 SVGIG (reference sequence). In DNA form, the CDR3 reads TGTGCCTGGAGACAAGGACTAGCGGGGAGGAACATTCAGTACTTC. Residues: CAWRQGLAGRNIQYF.